This T cell receptor (beta chain) originates from a study of tumor-infiltrating lymphocytes in primary liver carcinoma. Findings of the study overall: Relative to blood, tumors carried a significantly larger fraction of the repertoire in their top 250 clones (p = 0.039).

Constant-region priming of roughly 500 ng total RNA yielded TCR beta cDNA. Three nested multiplex PCR rounds, a slightly modified ARM-PCR, produced the libraries for TCR beta. The study ran its first two PCR rounds for around 9 cycles each, using TRBV1-TRBV30 forward primers and a C-beta reverse primer. TCRdb used MiXCR to reprocess the multiplex PCR reads, holding one entry per CDR3 protein. The sample holds more than 95,000 distinct CDR3 sequences, around 83% seen once. The CDR3 is made up of 17 amino acids. In germline, CDR1 is SGHAT, CDR2 FQNNGV. About this clonotype itself: Its antigen is undetermined. One end of the junction is discordant with germline, which a read error may explain.

Unsorted bulk tissue, about 19-32 mg of it, served as the source for co-extraction of RNA and DNA. Viable tumor cells exceeded 80% in all tumor samples. The sequencing input was liver tumor tissue from sampling region 3. Subset noted: tumor region T3, left-lateral pole. The chain has TRBV11-2 and TRBJ2-1; no reliable D call. This clonotype was sampled from a middle-aged man with primary liver carcinoma and hepatitis B virus infection. CDR3 bases: TGTGCCAGTAGCTTAGATATGGGCGGTAGGTTCTACAATGAGCAGTTCTTC. This translates into CASSLDMGGRFYNEQFF.